This TCR beta chain is from a study of cytomegalovirus exposure and HLA in healthy donors. With 6 bases removed from V and 0 bases from J, the gap between germline ends came to 14 bases. Looked up from germline, CDR1 is MGHRA and CDR2 is YSYEKL. The CDR3 has 15 residues. Amplification used 60 Vbeta primers and 13 Jbeta primers. Assay used: immunoSEQ multiplex PCR; TCRdb lists only in-frame clones, some missing. The data hold around 97,000 clones, with approximately 66% observed a single time. As to this clone: Its target is unknown.

Findings and limits, study-wide: Most TCR beta V segments were productive about 87% or about 30% of the time in an earlier analysis. Follow-up analysis seemed to connect common viral pathogens with several of the most significant clusters identified. An Asian-associated ancestry cluster reportedly showed fewer N-insertions than the roughly 700-donor mean in a later analysis.

The origin of this receptor is a woman in her fifties or sixties in good health and CMV-seronegative. Sequenced sample: PBMCs. V usage is TRBV4-1 and J usage is TRBJ1-1, with D perhaps matching TRBD1 (6 bases). The CDR3 is CASRPGHRMNTEAFF. DNA of the CDR3: TGCGCCAGCAGACCGGGACACCGAATGAACACTGAAGCTTTCTTT.